This T cell receptor beta chain was sequenced for a study of T cell responses to AZD1222 COVID-19 vaccine. With 6 bases removed from V and 1 base from J, the gap between germline ends came to 10 bases. CDR1 and CDR2 from the germline V gene are MNHEY and SMNVEV (reference sequence). The CDR3 consists of 14 residues. Study-level results: Per reports, nearly half of all spike-specific TCRs target regions that are unmutated in variants. Increases in Spike-specific TCR breadth and depth were seen after two AZD1222 doses. The sample set comprised mostly white British donors with more females, and clonal diversity was possibly underestimated. Dominant CD4 TCR responses targeted spike regions 160-218 and 743-854.

Generated by immunoSEQ multiplex PCR, the TCRdb table keeps only in-frame clones and is missing some. Of 95,000 to 150,000 clones detected, approximately 88% appear once; the ten largest clones hold more than 5.5%. This clone was seen only a few times. The antigen remains unidentified. The sequence derives from an adult in good health. Source: peripheral blood, taken on day 0 of AZD1222 vaccination. J is TRBJ1-5 and V is TRBV27; D is unclear. The DNA for the CDR3 is TGTGCCAGCAGACTTACCGGGAGCAATCAGCCCCAGCATTTT. Encoded protein: CASRLTGSNQPQHF.